A selection of T cell receptor beta chains follows, all from one sample in a study of T cell clonotyping in hematopoietic cell transplantation. The method was immunoSEQ multiplex PCR; TCRdb's version includes in-frame clones alone and lacks a portion of them. Among more than 8,000 clones listed, over 75% were seen once. This specimen consisted of peripheral blood mononuclear cells, obtained before stem cell transplant. The receptors stem from a woman aged 60 to 75 with acute myeloid leukemia. Some clones in this sample may be carry-over from other donors' samples. The CDR3 runs from the conserved cysteine through the conserved F or W. D genes are given only for firm matches. Only some rows state a clone size, as once, few, many or a class for expanded clones.

v_gene,abundance,d_gene,j_gene,CDR3nt,CDR3aa
TRBV11-2,-,-,TRBJ2-3,TGTGCCAGCAGCTTAGCGAGTTGGAATCGGGGGGATACGCAGTATTTT,CASSLASWNRGDTQYF
TRBV28,-,TRBD1,TRBJ2-7,TGTGCCAGCAGCCCTACGATCGGACAGGGCAGCTCCCACGAGCAGTACTTC,CASSPTIGQGSSHEQYF
TRBV7-2,-,TRBD1,TRBJ1-4,TGTGCCAGCAGCTTAGCGGGACAGCGTAATGAAAAACTGTTTTTT,CASSLAGQRNEKLFF
TRBV7-2,-,TRBD1,TRBJ1-5,TGTGCCAGCAGCCTGGACAGGAATCAGCCCCAGCATTTT,CASSLDRNQPQHF
TRBV27,-,TRBD1,TRBJ2-7,TGTGCCAGCAGTTCCCTCGGGGGACAGGGGGCGTACGAGCAGTACTTC,CASSSLGGQGAYEQYF
TRBV4-1,-,-,TRBJ2-1,TGCGCCAGCAGCCAAGAGGCGGGTCCCGGGAGAAACTACAATGAGCAGTTCTTC,CASSQEAGPGRNYNEQFF
TRBV27,-,-,TRBJ2-3,TGTGCCAGCAGTACGACCGGGCGAACAGATACGCAGTATTTT,CASSTTGRTDTQYF
TRBV11-3,-,-,TRBJ2-2,TGTGCCAGCAGCTCAATGACAGGGACTAACACCGGGGAGCTGTTTTTT,CASSSMTGTNTGELFF
TRBV30,-,-,TRBJ1-3,TGTGCCTGGAGTGTGGGCAGGGCGGCTGGAAACACCATATATTTT,CAWSVGRAAGNTIYF
TRBV2,-,-,TRBJ1-5,TGTGCCAGCAGGAGGAAAGGAGGCAATCAGCCCCAGCATTTT,CASRRKGGNQPQHF
TRBV5-1,-,TRBD2,TRBJ2-7,TGCGCCAGCAGCTTGGACGGGAGGGTAAACGAGCAGTACTTC,CASSLDGRVNEQYF
TRBV19,-,TRBD1,TRBJ2-6,TGTGCCAGTAGTCCGCGGGACAGGGTTCGCCCTGGGGCCAACGTCCTGACTTTC,CASSPRDRVRPGANVLTF
TRBV5-1,-,TRBD2,TRBJ2-1,TGCGCCAGCCGAATCGGACTAGCGGGAGGACAGACCTACAATGAGCAGTTCTTC,CASRIGLAGGQTYNEQFF
TRBV5-4,-,TRBD1,TRBJ2-1,TGTGCCAGCAGCCCCGGGACAGGGTCCTACAATGAGCAGTTCTTC,CASSPGTGSYNEQFF
TRBV19,few,-,TRBJ1-1,TGTGCCAGTAGCCCTACACAGAACACTGAAGCTTTCTTT,CASSPTQNTEAFF
TRBV9,-,-,TRBJ2-2,TGTGCCAGCAGCCCTAGAGGGACGGAGAACACCGGGGAGCTGTTTTTT,CASSPRGTENTGELFF
TRBV4-1,large,-,TRBJ2-7,TGCGCCAGCAGCCCCGCATCCGGGGTGAACTCCTACGAGCAGTACTTC,CASSPASGVNSYEQYF
TRBV2,few,TRBD1,TRBJ2-1,TGTGCCAGCAGGATTCCACAGGGGTATGAGCAGTTCTTC,CASRIPQGYEQFF
TRBV29-1,-,-,TRBJ2-5,TGCAGCGTTGAAGAGTGGGAGGTACAAGAGACCCAGTACTTC,CSVEEWEVQETQYF
TRBV6-1,medium-sized,-,TRBJ2-5,TGTGCCAGCAGTGAACTGGACGGAGGTGGAGAGACCCAGTACTTC,CASSELDGGGETQYF
TRBV4-3,-,TRBD2,TRBJ2-4,TGCGCCAGCAGCCAAGATCGACTAGCGGGAAAAAACATTCAGTACTTC,CASSQDRLAGKNIQYF
TRBV6-1,once,TRBD2,TRBJ2-3,TGCGCCAGCAGTGAGGGGACTAGCGGGAGGAGGGATACGCAGTATTTT,CASSEGTSGRRDTQYF
TRBV7-9,few,-,TRBJ1-5,TGTGCCAGCAGCTCCCGGGACGGTAATAGCAATCAGCCCCAGCATTTT,CASSSRDGNSNQPQHF
TRBV6-5,once,-,TRBJ2-7,TGTGCCAGCAGGCGCGGGACGGGGTCCTACGAGCAGTACTTC,CASRRGTGSYEQYF
TRBV27,-,TRBD2,TRBJ2-1,TGTGCCAGCAGTCAGGGGACTAGCATTGGGTACAATGAGCAGTTCTTC,CASSQGTSIGYNEQFF
TRBV7-2,-,TRBD1,TRBJ1-2,TGTGCCAGCAGCTTAGTGGGGACAGGCAACTATGGCTACACCTTC,CASSLVGTGNYGYTF
TRBV19,once,-,TRBJ1-2,TGTGCCAGTAGTGCAAACCCCTCCCGGGGGCACTATGGCTACACCTTC,CASSANPSRGHYGYTF
TRBV30,once,-,TRBJ1-1,TGTGCCTGGAGTATGACAGTGAACACTGAAGCTTTCTTT,CAWSMTVNTEAFF
TRBV7-9,-,TRBD1,TRBJ1-2,TGTGCCAGCAGCTTGGGACAGACTAACTATGGCTACACCTTC,CASSLGQTNYGYTF
TRBV7-6,-,-,TRBJ1-1,TGTGCCAGCAGCTTAGCATCCTCCGGGACAAACATGAACACTGAAGCTTTCTTT,CASSLASSGTNMNTEAFF
TRBV12-5,few,-,TRBJ1-5,TGTGCTAGTGGTTGGGCGGGGCTGGGGAATCAGCCCCAGCATTTT,CASGWAGLGNQPQHF
TRBV7-3,-,TRBD2,TRBJ2-1,TGTGCCAGCAGCTTAGGACTAGCGGGTGCCGACTCCTACAATGAGCAGTTCTTC,CASSLGLAGADSYNEQFF
TRBV28,-,TRBD1,TRBJ2-1,TGTGCCAGCAGTGACGACAGGGGAATAATCAATGAGCAGTTCTTC,CASSDDRGIINEQFF
TRBV30,-,TRBD2,TRBJ2-1,TGTGCCTGGAGTGTACCGACTAGCGGGTGGGGGGATGAGCAGTTCTTC,CAWSVPTSGWGDEQFF
TRBV2,-,TRBD1,TRBJ2-7,TGTGCCAGCAGTCCATGGGGACAGGCCCTCTACGAGCAGTACTTC,CASSPWGQALYEQYF
TRBV2,few,-,TRBJ1-1,TGTGCCAGCAAAAGAGGGACTGAAGCTTTCTTT,CASKRGTEAFF
TRBV7-9,-,-,TRBJ2-1,TGTGCCAGCAGCCCGAGCACCGGTCCTCGAAATGAGCAGTTCTTC,CASSPSTGPRNEQFF
TRBV28,-,TRBD1,TRBJ1-2,TGTGCCAGCAGAGCCGGGACAGGGGGAACTTACTATGGCTACACCTTC,CASRAGTGGTYYGYTF
TRBV11-2,-,TRBD1,TRBJ1-1,TGTGCCAGCAGCTTGGGACAGGGGAACACTGAAGCTTTCTTT,CASSLGQGNTEAFF
TRBV7-6,-,-,TRBJ1-1,TGTGCCAGCAGCCCCGGTTATACGGGGGTCGGCACTGAAGCTTTCTTT,CASSPGYTGVGTEAFF
TRBV9,few,-,TRBJ2-1,TGTGCCAGCAGCCGGTCGGGGGCGCCTAGCTCCTACAATGAGCAGTTCTTC,CASSRSGAPSSYNEQFF
TRBV20-1,-,TRBD1,TRBJ1-1,TGCAGTGCTCAGGGGGGTGAAGCTTTCTTT,CSAQGGEAFF
TRBV7-3,-,-,TRBJ2-3,TGTGCCAGCAGCTTACGAGGCGGAGCCAGCACAGATACGCAGTATTTT,CASSLRGGASTDTQYF
TRBV6-1,-,TRBD1,TRBJ1-5,TGTGCCAGCACCGTAGGACAGGGGGCGGTTCAGCCCCAGCATTTT,CASTVGQGAVQPQHF
TRBV20-1,-,-,TRBJ1-3,TGCAGTGCCCGAGCGGGGAACACCATATATTTT,CSARAGNTIYF
TRBV5-5,-,TRBD1,TRBJ1-2,TGTGCCAGCAGCTTTGCCGGGACAGGGAGGTATGAGGGGGACTACACCTTC,CASSFAGTGRYEGDYTF
TRBV20-1,-,TRBD1,TRBJ1-2,TGCAGTGGAGGGGGCGCAAGTGGCTACACCTTC,CSGGGASGYTF
TRBV2,few,TRBD1,TRBJ2-7,TGTGCCGGGGGACAGGGGAACGGGCAGTACTTC,CAGGQGNGQYF